The 31 T cell receptor beta chains listed next were all sequenced from one sample in a study of naive and memory T cell subsets. The beta constant-region primer was an equimolar mix of two oligonucleotides covering TRBC1 and TRBC2. Four rounds of PCR amplified the ligated cDNA using nested alpha and beta constant-region primers plus SP2. TCRdb ran MiXCR on the UMI-ligation and nested PCR reads and lists one entry per CDR3 protein. This sample has 20,000 to 25,000 distinct CDR3 sequences; 7% to 10% occur once, and the top ten carry 22%. The sequenced sample was central memory CD8+ T cells from blood. These receptor sequences come from a human donor in good health.

This clonotype was picked up many times. In nucleotides, the CDR3 is TGTGCCAGCAGCCCCGATCCGGGACAGGGAGGGTATCAGCCCCAGCATTTT. It encodes CASSPDPGQGGYQPQHF. The chain has TRBV6-2 or TRBV6-3 and TRBJ1-5; 9 nucleotides align to TRBD1. Germline V lookup: CDR1 MNHEY, CDR2 SVGEGT. This CDR3 spans 17 amino acids. Germline trimming cut 6 bases from V and 5 bases from J; bases unmatched to any gene: 14.

The CDR3 DNA follows: TGCAGTGCTAGAGATCCAGCCCAGGAGGTAAATGAGCAGTTCTTC. Translation: CSARDPAQEVNEQFF. V gene TRBV20-1 combines with J gene TRBJ2-1; possibly TRBD2 for D (5 bases). V shed 0 bases and J shed 7 bases, with 16 bases lying between them. This CDR3 comprises 15 residues. The germline gives CDR1 DFQATT, CDR2 SNEGSKA (reference sequence).

Only a few counts were recorded for this clonotype. This chain connects TRBV9 to TRBJ1-5; D perhaps matches TRBD1 (6 bases). Germline CDR1 reads SGDLS; CDR2 reads YYNGEE. Trimming pared 3 bases from V and 2 bases from J, leaving 12 bases between. The CDR3 is made up of 15 amino acids. The CDR3 here is CASSETGNRNQPQHF. In nucleotides, the CDR3 is TGTGCCAGCAGCGAGACAGGAAATCGCAATCAGCCCCAGCATTTT. Full variable domain (missing parts from reference TRBV9 and TRBJ1-5): DSGVTQTPKHLITATGQRVTLRCSPRSGDLSVYWYQQSLDQGLQFLIQYYNGEERAKGNILERFSAQQFPDLHSELNLSSLELGDSALYFCASSETGNRNQPQHFGDGTRLSIL.

This clonotype was counted a few times. V usage is TRBV12-3 or TRBV12-4 and J usage is TRBJ2-7; a weak D match, TRBD1 (6 bases). Trimming took off 5 bases at V and 4 bases at J, with 15 bases between the two ends. The length of the CDR3 is 14 residues. The DNA for the CDR3 is TGTGCCAGCAGTCCCGCAGGGGATGAATACGAGCAGTACTTC. Translated: CASSPAGDEYEQYF.

This clonotype was counted many times. This chain links TRBV28 with TRBJ2-1, with a weak D call TRBD2 (5 bases). The V and J ends lost 6 bases and 3 bases respectively, with 15 bases between them. The germline V gene encodes CDR1 MDHEN and CDR2 SYDVKM. The CDR3 has 15 amino acids. As DNA, the CDR3 is TGTGCCAGCAGGAGTCAGCGGATACTCTACAATGAGCAGTTCTTC. Protein sequence: CASRSQRILYNEQFF.

This clonotype was seen ten or more times. This rearrangement joins TRBV12-5 to TRBJ2-5, with a possible D match to TRBD1 (6 bases). In germline, CDR1 is LGHNT, CDR2 FRNRAP. The CDR3 covers 13 residues. V was shortened by 7 bases and J by 4 bases, with 13 bases between the two germline ends. Written as DNA, the CDR3 is TGTGCTAGTGCCCTAGGGGGTGGAGAGACCCAGTACTTC. Translation: CASALGGGETQYF.

The chain is built from TRBV6-1 and TRBJ2-3; TRBD1 agrees at 9 bases. Losses at the gene ends were 2 bases for V and 1 base for J; bases not matched to a gene: 4. Germline CDR1 and CDR2: MNHNS and SASEGT. The CDR3 contains 16 residues. As DNA, the CDR3 is TGTGCCAGCAGTGAAATACGGACAGGGGGCACAGATACGCAGTATTTT. It translates to CASSEIRTGGTDTQYF.

This clonotype has a handful of counts. V is TRBV11-1 and J is TRBJ2-7, with TRBD1 identical over 8 bases. The V segment lost 2 bases and the J segment 1 base; nucleotides outside the gene matches: 4. Germline assignment: CDR1 SGHAT and CDR2 FQDESV (reference sequence). The CDR3 contains 15 residues. The CDR3 sequence is CASSLQTGVSYEQYF. The DNA of the CDR3 is TGTGCCAGCAGCTTACAGACAGGGGTATCCTACGAGCAGTACTTC.

This rearrangement joins TRBV29-1 to TRBJ2-3; D may be TRBD1 (6 bases). CDR1 is SQVTM and CDR2 is ANQGSEA in the germline V gene. The germline V and J ends were trimmed by 5 bases and 4 bases, with 13 bases remaining between them. The CDR3 sequence is 13 residues long. CDR3 nucleotide sequence: TGCAGCGTTAACAGGGTTAAATCAGATACGCAGTATTTT. This codes for CSVNRVKSDTQYF.

This clonotype was observed at least ten times. The V and J genes are TRBV4-2 and TRBJ2-1, with D perhaps matching TRBD2 (6 bases). The CDR3 spans 12 residues. The germline CDR1 and CDR2 sequences are LGHNA and YNFKEQ. The V end lost 6 bases, the J end lost 7 bases, and 10 bases lay between the germline ends. CDR3 nucleotides: TGTGCCAGCAGTCGACTAGGGAATGAGCAGTTCTTC. Its translation: CASSRLGNEQFF.

This clonotype was counted only a few times. This rearrangement joins TRBV28 to TRBJ2-5; a possible D gene is TRBD2 (5 bases). The germline V and J ends were trimmed by 9 bases and 1 base, with 15 bases remaining between them. CDR3 length: 14 residues. From germline, CDR1 is MDHEN and CDR2 SYDVKM. CDR3 residues: CASGGSGIQETQYF. Written as DNA, the CDR3 is TGTGCCAGTGGCGGGTCGGGCATCCAAGAGACCCAGTACTTC.

In this sample, this clonotype turned up a few times. The gene calls are TRBV11-2 and TRBJ2-1; D is tentatively TRBD1 or TRBD2 (5 bases each). The CDR3 sequence is 17 residues long. V lost 1 base, J lost 4 bases, and 17 bases lay in between. CDR1 and CDR2 from the germline V gene are SGHAT and FQNNGV. This chain's CDR3 is CASSLGGFGDVYNEQFF. Written as DNA, the CDR3 is TGTGCCAGCAGCTTAGGTGGTTTCGGGGACGTTTACAATGAGCAGTTCTTC.

The gene calls are TRBV5-1 and TRBJ1-1, with unresolved D. V was pared by 2 bases and J by 2 bases, with 10 bases between. The CDR3 sequence is 14 residues long. Germline V gives CDR1 SGHRS, CDR2 YFSETQ. Here the CDR3 DNA reads TGCGCCAGCAGCTTTTGGTACAGCAACACTGAAGCTTTCTTT. Amino acid sequence: CASSFWYSNTEAFF.

This clonotype was seen a handful of times. This sequence joins TRBV4-3 and TRBJ2-6; 8 nucleotides line up with TRBD1. J gave up 2 bases and V 1 base, and 4 bases lay outside the gene matches. This CDR3 has 17 residues. The V gene's germline CDR1 is LGHNA and CDR2 YSLEER. The CDR3 bases are TGCGCCAGCAGCCAAGGGGGGACAGGCACTGGGGCCAACGTCCTGACTTTC. This translates into CASSQGGTGTGANVLTF.

The chain combines TRBV6-2 or TRBV6-3 with TRBJ2-5; D ambiguous. V gave up 2 bases and J gave up 4 bases, with 8 bases separating them. CDR1 is MNHEY and CDR2 is SVGEGT in the germline V gene. The CDR3 has 13 amino acids. The CDR3: CASSYNERETQYF. Written as DNA, the CDR3 is TGTGCCAGCAGTTACAATGAGCGAGAGACCCAGTACTTC.

This clonotype was picked up many times. The J gene is TRBJ2-1, the V gene TRBV28; TRBD2 matches at 9 bases. Germline loops: CDR1 MDHEN, CDR2 SYDVKM. This CDR3 comprises 15 residues. The V and J ends lost 1 base and 4 bases, in that order; junction bases with no gene match: 2. The CDR3, as DNA: TGTGCCAGCAGTTTATATAGCGGGAGTTACAATGAGCAGTTCTTC. This codes for CASSLYSGSYNEQFF.

The chain recombines TRBV6-4 with TRBJ2-3; the match to TRBD2 covers 13 bases. CDR3 length equals 15 residues. Germline CDR1 and CDR2: MRHNA and SNTAGT. Trimming cost V 5 bases and J 6 bases; bases outside gene matches: 5. CDR3 loop: CASSSGTSGMDTQYF. CDR3 DNA sequence: TGTGCCAGCAGTTCCGGGACTAGCGGGATGGATACGCAGTATTTT.

V is TRBV19 and J is TRBJ1-1; the D gene is possibly TRBD1 (5 bases). The CDR3 loop spans 16 amino acids. V lost 2 bases and J 3 bases, leaving 16 bases between the germline ends. Germline CDR1 reads LNHDA; CDR2 reads SQIVND (reference sequence). CDR3 bases: TGTGCCAGTAGTATAAAGGGACCCCTCCAGGACACTGAAGCTTTCTTT. Encoded protein: CASSIKGPLQDTEAFF.

This clonotype is termed medium-sized (0.01 to 0.1%). CDR3 sequence: CASSYKGPHYEQYF. The CDR3 nucleotides read TGTGCCAGCAGTTACAAGGGGCCCCACTACGAGCAGTACTTC. The V and J genes are TRBV6-2 or TRBV6-3 and TRBJ2-7; a weak D match, TRBD1 (5 bases). CDR1 is MNHEY and CDR2 is SVGEGT in the germline V gene. The CDR3 consists of 14 residues. Trimming left V 2 bases short and J 3 bases short, with 11 bases between.

This clonotype was seen only a few times. This rearrangement joins TRBV12-3 or TRBV12-4 to TRBJ1-2; no clear D gene. This CDR3 spans 15 amino acids. V lost 1 base, J lost 9 bases, and 18 bases lay in between. The chain's CDR3 is CASSLDPIGLPRYTF. CDR3 DNA: TGTGCCAGCAGTTTAGACCCTATCGGTCTCCCCCGCTACACCTTC.

The table lists this clonotype with a few counts. The chain has TRBV10-3 and TRBJ2-1, with 8 positions matching TRBD1. CDR1 is ENHRY, CDR2 SYGVKD, per germline. Losses at the gene ends were 2 bases for V and 5 bases for J; bases not matched to a gene: 11. The CDR3 has 17 residues. The CDR3 region is CAISEPGQAYVNNEQFF. The CDR3 DNA sequence: TGTGCCATCAGTGAGCCGGGACAGGCGTACGTTAACAATGAGCAGTTCTTC.

Many counts were recorded for this clonotype. This chain links TRBV9 with TRBJ2-5, with TRBD1 as a possible D gene (6 bases). There are 13 residues in the CDR3. V dropped 0 bases and J dropped 7 bases, with 10 bases sitting between them. In germline, CDR1 is SGDLS, CDR2 YYNGEE. As DNA, the CDR3 is TGTGCCAGCAGCGTAGGACAGGCTGGGACCCAGTACTTC. Translating it yields CASSVGQAGTQYF.

This clonotype occurred many times. The chain is built from TRBV6-1 and TRBJ2-3; D may be TRBD2 (6 bases). Trimming left V 3 bases short and J 10 bases short, with 20 bases between. The V gene's germline CDR1 is MNHNS and CDR2 SASEGT. This CDR3 spans 15 amino acids. CDR3 amino acids: CASSDGGGSPAAQYF. DNA of the CDR3: TGTGCCAGCAGTGATGGGGGAGGATCCCCTGCAGCGCAGTATTTT.

The V and J genes are TRBV7-9 and TRBJ2-7; 8 bases agree with TRBD1. Germline V gene data show CDR1 as SEHNR and CDR2 as FQNEAQ (reference sequence). This CDR3 is 17 amino acids long. Unmatched junction bases numbered 10, after V lost 1 base and J lost 2 bases. The CDR3 region is CASSLVTGQGNTYEQYF. DNA for the CDR3: TGTGCCAGCAGCTTAGTAACAGGACAGGGAAATACCTACGAGCAGTACTTC.

This clonotype was recorded many times. This rearrangement joins TRBV2 to TRBJ1-1; D is uncertain. The length of the CDR3 is 11 residues. Germline lookup yields CDR1 SNHLY and CDR2 FYNNEI. Trimming took off 6 bases at V and 5 bases at J, with 7 bases between the two ends. CDR3 nucleotides: TGTGCCAGCAGCCCCGGTACTGAAGCTTTCTTT. Its translation is CASSPGTEAFF.

In its sample, this clonotype ranks as medium-sized. V is TRBV20-1 and J is TRBJ2-7; D remains unclear. The CDR3 sequence is 11 residues long. With 6 bases removed from V and 1 base from J, the gap between germline ends came to 7 bases. Germline V gives CDR1 DFQATT, CDR2 SNEGSKA (reference sequence). The CDR3: CSALSSYEQYF. The CDR3, as DNA: TGCAGTGCCCTTAGTTCCTACGAGCAGTACTTC.

This clonotype has only a few counts. J is TRBJ1-1 and V is TRBV6-5; D unresolved. Germline V gene sequence: CDR1 MNHEY, CDR2 SVGAGI. The CDR3 sequence is 13 residues long. V was trimmed by 7 bases and J by 1 base, leaving 10 bases between them. The CDR3 nucleotides read TGTGCCAGCACCTACGGTGAGAACACTGAAGCTTTCTTT. Translating it yields CASTYGENTEAFF.

The rearrangement links TRBV4-3 to TRBJ2-5, with TRBD2 matching over 10 bases. The ends lost 0 bases at V and 1 base at J; junction bases unmatched: 11. In germline, CDR1 is LGHNA, CDR2 YSLEER. The CDR3 length is 19 residues. The DNA of the CDR3 is TGCGCCAGCAGCCAAGACGGGGGGCTAGCGGGAGCGCTCCAAGAGACCCAGTACTTC. Protein: CASSQDGGLAGALQETQYF.

This clonotype was seen more than once but under ten times. CDR3 sequence: CATSIHRDSDTEAFF. CDR3 DNA sequence: TGTGCCACCAGCATACACAGGGATTCGGACACTGAAGCTTTCTTT. The V call is TRBV15, the J call TRBJ1-1; a weak D match, TRBD1 (6 bases). Germline V CDR1 and CDR2: LNHNV, YYDKDF (reference sequence). This CDR3 comprises 15 residues. V lost 4 bases and J lost 3, with 15 bases in between.

The chain employs TRBV28 and TRBJ1-2, with TRBD1 matching 7 bases. V lost 5 bases to trimming and J lost 8 bases; unmatched junction nucleotides: 11. In germline, CDR1 is MDHEN, CDR2 SYDVKM. The CDR3 covers 14 residues. In DNA, the CDR3 is TGTGCCAGCAGTCTTAAGACAGGGTCGAGAGGCTACACCTTC. Its translation: CASSLKTGSRGYTF.

This rearrangement joins TRBV19 to TRBJ2-2; 8 positions agree with TRBD2. This CDR3 comprises 15 residues. V shed 1 base and J 7 bases; nucleotides not matched to a gene: 5. Per the germline V gene, CDR1 is LNHDA and CDR2 is SQIVND (reference sequence). CDR3: CASSIAGGLGGELFF. CDR3 DNA sequence: TGTGCCAGTAGTATAGCGGGAGGGCTCGGCGGGGAGCTGTTTTTT.